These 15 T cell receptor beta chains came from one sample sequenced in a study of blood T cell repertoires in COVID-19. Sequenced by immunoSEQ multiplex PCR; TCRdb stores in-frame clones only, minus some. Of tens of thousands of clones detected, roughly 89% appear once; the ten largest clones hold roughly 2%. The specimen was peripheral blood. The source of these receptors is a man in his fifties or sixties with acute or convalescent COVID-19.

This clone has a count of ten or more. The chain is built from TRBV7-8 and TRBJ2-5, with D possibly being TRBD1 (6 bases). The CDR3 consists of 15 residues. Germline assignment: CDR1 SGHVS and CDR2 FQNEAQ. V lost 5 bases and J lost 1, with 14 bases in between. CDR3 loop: CASSRDWGPQETQYF. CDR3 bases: TGTGCCAGCAGCCGCGATTGGGGGCCCCAAGAGACCCAGTACTTC.

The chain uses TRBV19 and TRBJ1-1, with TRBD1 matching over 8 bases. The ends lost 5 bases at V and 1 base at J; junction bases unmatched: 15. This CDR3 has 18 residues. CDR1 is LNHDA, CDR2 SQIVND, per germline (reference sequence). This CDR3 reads CASSPQPYRGMENTEAFF. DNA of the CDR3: TGTGCCAGTAGTCCACAACCTTACAGGGGGATGGAGAACACTGAAGCTTTCTTT.

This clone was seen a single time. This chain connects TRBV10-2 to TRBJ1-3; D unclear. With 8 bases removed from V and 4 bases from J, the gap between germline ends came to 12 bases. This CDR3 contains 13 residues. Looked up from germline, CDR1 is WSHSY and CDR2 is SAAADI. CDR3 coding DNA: TGCGCCAGCCGGAGAGGGTCCGGAAACACCATATATTTT. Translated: CASRRGSGNTIYF.

In DNA form, the CDR3 reads TGTGCCAGCAGCTTAGACAGGGCAGATACGCAGTATTTT. This translates into CASSLDRADTQYF. The chain couples TRBV7-2 to TRBJ2-3; D might be TRBD1 (6 bases). V lost 1 base, J lost 4 bases, and 6 bases lay in between. Germline CDR1 reads SGHTA; CDR2 reads FQGNSA. CDR3 length equals 13 residues.

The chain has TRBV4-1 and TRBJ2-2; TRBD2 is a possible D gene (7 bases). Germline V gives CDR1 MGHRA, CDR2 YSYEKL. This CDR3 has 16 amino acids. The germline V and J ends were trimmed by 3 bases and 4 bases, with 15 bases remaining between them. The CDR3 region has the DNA TGCGCCAGCAGCCAGGCGGGGGCCGGGGGCACCGGGGAGCTGTTTTTT. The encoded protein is CASSQAGAGGTGELFF.

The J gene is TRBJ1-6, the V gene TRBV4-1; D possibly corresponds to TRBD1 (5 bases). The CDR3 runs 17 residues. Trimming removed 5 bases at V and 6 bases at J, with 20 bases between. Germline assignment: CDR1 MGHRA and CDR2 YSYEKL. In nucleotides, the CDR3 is TGCGCCAGCAGCTTACTAACCTCGGGACTGGGTAATTCACCCCTCCACTTT. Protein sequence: CASSLLTSGLGNSPLHF.

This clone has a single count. The CDR3 sequence is CSVRQGFNEKLFF. The CDR3 DNA reads TGCAGCGTTCGACAGGGGTTTAATGAAAAACTGTTTTTT. V gene TRBV29-1 combines with J gene TRBJ1-4; TRBD1 matches at 8 bases. The CDR3 runs 13 residues. With 5 bases clipped from V and 4 bases from J, the junction kept 3 bases outside the gene matches. Looked up from germline, CDR1 is SQVTM and CDR2 is ANQGSEA. The variable domain in full, completed from reference TRBV29-1 and TRBJ1-4, reads SAVISQKPSRDICQRGTSLTIQCQVDSQVTMMFWYRQQPGQSLTLIATANQGSEATYESGFVIDKFPISRPNLTFSTLTVSNMSPEDSSIYLCSVRQGFNEKLFFGSGTQLSVL.

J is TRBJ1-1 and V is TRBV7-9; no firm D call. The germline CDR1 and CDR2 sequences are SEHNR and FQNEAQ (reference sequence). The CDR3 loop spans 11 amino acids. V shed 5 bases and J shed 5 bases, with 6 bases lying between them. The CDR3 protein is CASSDTTEAFF. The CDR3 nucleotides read TGTGCCAGCAGCGACACAACTGAAGCTTTCTTT.

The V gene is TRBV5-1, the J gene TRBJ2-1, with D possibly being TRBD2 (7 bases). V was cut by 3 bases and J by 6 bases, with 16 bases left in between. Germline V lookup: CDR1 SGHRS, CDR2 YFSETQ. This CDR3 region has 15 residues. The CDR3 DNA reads TGCGCCAGCAGCTCTGGGGGGGGCAGGCGCAATGAGCAGTTCTTC. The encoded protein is CASSSGGGRRNEQFF.

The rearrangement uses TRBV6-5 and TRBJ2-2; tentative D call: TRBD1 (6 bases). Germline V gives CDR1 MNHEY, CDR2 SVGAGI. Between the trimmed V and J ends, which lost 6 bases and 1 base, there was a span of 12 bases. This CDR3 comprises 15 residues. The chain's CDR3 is CASSQDSLNTGELFF. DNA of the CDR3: TGTGCCAGCAGCCAGGACAGCTTGAACACCGGGGAGCTGTTTTTT.

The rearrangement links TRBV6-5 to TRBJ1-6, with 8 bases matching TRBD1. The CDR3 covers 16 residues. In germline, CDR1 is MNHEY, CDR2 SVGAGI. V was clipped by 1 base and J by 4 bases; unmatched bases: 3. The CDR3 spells CASSYWGQAYNSPLHF. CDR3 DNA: TGTGCCAGCAGTTACTGGGGACAGGCATATAATTCACCCCTCCACTTT.

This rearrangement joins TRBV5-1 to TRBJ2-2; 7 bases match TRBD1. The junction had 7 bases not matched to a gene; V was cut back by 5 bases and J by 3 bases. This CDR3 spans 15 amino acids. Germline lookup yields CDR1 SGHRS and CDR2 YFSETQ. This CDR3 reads CASRPTGWDTGELFF. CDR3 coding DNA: TGCGCCAGCAGACCGACAGGGTGGGACACCGGGGAGCTGTTTTTT. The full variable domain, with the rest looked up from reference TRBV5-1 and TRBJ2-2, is KAGVTQTPRYLIKTRGQQVTLSCSPISGHRSVSWYQQTPGQGLQFLFEYFSETQRNKGNFPGRFSGRQFSNSRSEMNVSTLELGDSALYLCASRPTGWDTGELFFGEGSRLTVL.

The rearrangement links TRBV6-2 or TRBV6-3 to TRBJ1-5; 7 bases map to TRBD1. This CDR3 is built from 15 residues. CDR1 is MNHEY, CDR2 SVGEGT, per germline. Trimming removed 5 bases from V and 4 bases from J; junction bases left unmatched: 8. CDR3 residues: CASSDWDRPNQPQHF. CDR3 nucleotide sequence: TGTGCCAGCAGTGATTGGGACAGACCTAATCAGCCCCAGCATTTT.

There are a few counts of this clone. CDR3 DNA: TGTGCCAGCAGTCAGGGTAGGACCTATAATTCACCCCTCCACTTT. Its translation is CASSQGRTYNSPLHF. This chain joins TRBV6-5 and TRBJ1-6, with D tentatively TRBD1 (5 bases). Germline loops: CDR1 MNHEY, CDR2 SVGAGI. Trimming took off 5 bases at V and 2 bases at J, with 10 bases between the two ends. CDR3 length equals 15 residues.

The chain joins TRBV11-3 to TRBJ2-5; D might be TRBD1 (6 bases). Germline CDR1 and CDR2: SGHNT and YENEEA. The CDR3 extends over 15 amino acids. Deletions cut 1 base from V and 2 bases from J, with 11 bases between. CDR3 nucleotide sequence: TGTGCCAGCAGCTTAGGGGGGACAAGGCAAGAGACCCAGTACTTC. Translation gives CASSLGGTRQETQYF.